This passage covers 20 T cell receptor beta chains from one sample sequenced in a study of blood T cell repertoires in COVID-19. The assay was immunoSEQ multiplex PCR, and TCRdb's table has in-frame clones only and misses some. The sample carries about 60,000 clones, roughly 82% recorded once. What was sequenced was peripheral blood. The origin of the receptors is a woman of 80 years or more with acute or convalescent COVID-19.

This clone has a single count. The CDR3 DNA is TGCGCCAGCACTATATCAGGGGTTGGTGAAGCTTTCTTT. Translation: CASTISGVGEAFF. The V and J genes are TRBV10-2 and TRBJ1-1, with D tentatively TRBD1 (6 bases). This CDR3 region has 13 residues. The V end was cut by 7 bases, the J end by 7 bases, with 16 bases between. Germline CDR1 WSHSY, CDR2 SAAADI.

The chain carries TRBV10-1 and TRBJ2-3; D unclear. Trimming removed 4 bases from V and 1 base from J, with 6 bases in between. CDR3 size: 13 residues. The germline CDR1 and CDR2 sequences are WNHNN and SYGVQD (reference sequence). CDR3 sequence reads: CASSALRTDTQYF. CDR3 coding DNA: TGCGCCAGCAGTGCTCTTCGCACAGATACGCAGTATTTT.

The chain employs TRBV5-5 and TRBJ2-3, with D perhaps TRBD2 (6 bases). This CDR3 has 14 amino acids. Between the trimmed V and J ends, which lost 5 bases and 3 bases, there was a span of 13 bases. Germline loops: CDR1 SGHKS, CDR2 YYEKEE (reference sequence). The CDR3 region is CASSPRGVTDTQYF. DNA for the CDR3: TGTGCCAGCAGTCCCCGCGGGGTTACAGATACGCAGTATTTT.

The chain is built from TRBV7-8 and TRBJ2-7; no clear D. The germline V and J ends were trimmed by 4 bases and 2 bases, with 12 bases remaining between them. CDR1 and CDR2 from the germline V gene are SGHVS and FQNEAQ. The CDR3 consists of 14 residues. The CDR3 nucleotides read TGTGCCAGCAGCTCCGACACAATCACCTACGAGCAGTACTTC. Translating it yields CASSSDTITYEQYF.

The gene calls are TRBV5-8 and TRBJ2-2; the D gene is possibly TRBD1 (6 bases). CDR1 SGHTS and CDR2 YDEGEE come from the germline V gene. Trimming left V 4 bases short and J 3 bases short, with 10 bases between. There are 14 residues in the CDR3. The CDR3 sequence is CASSHGQYTGELFF. In nucleotides, the CDR3 is TGTGCCAGCAGCCACGGACAGTACACCGGGGAGCTGTTTTTT.

This chain's CDR3 is CASSFGRGRYEQFF. As DNA, the CDR3 is TGCGCCAGCAGCTTCGGCAGGGGGAGGTATGAGCAGTTCTTC. The chain joins TRBV5-1 to TRBJ2-1; possible D gene TRBD1, 7 bases. This CDR3 region has 14 residues. The V gene lost 2 bases and the J gene lost 8 bases, with 14 bases spanning the gap. CDR1 is SGHRS, CDR2 YFSETQ, per germline.

V gene TRBV19 combines with J gene TRBJ2-3, with D maybe TRBD2 (6 bases). Germline values: CDR1 LNHDA, CDR2 SQIVND (reference sequence). Trimming removed 1 base from V and 4 bases from J, with 12 bases in between. The CDR3 runs to 15 residues. CDR3 coding DNA: TGTGCCAGTAGTATAGGGAGCGGGCGTCCAGATACGCAGTATTTT. As protein: CASSIGSGRPDTQYF.

V usage is TRBV19 and J usage is TRBJ2-5; D possibly corresponds to TRBD1 (6 bases). The germline V gene encodes CDR1 LNHDA and CDR2 SQIVND (reference sequence). Trimming took off 5 bases at V and 3 bases at J, with 13 bases between the two ends. The CDR3 consists of 14 residues. The CDR3 sequence: CASSSGQLKETQYF. The CDR3 DNA reads as TGTGCCAGTAGTTCAGGACAGCTAAAAGAGACCCAGTACTTC.

The chain links TRBV13 to TRBJ2-1; 8 bases line up with TRBD2. CDR3 length: 16 amino acids. The V segment lost 4 bases and the J segment 5 bases; nucleotides outside the gene matches: 10. Germline CDR1 and CDR2: PRHDT and FYEKMQ (reference sequence). DNA for the CDR3: TGTGCCAGCAGCTCGATACTAGCGGCCACTGACAATGAGCAGTTCTTC. As protein: CASSSILAATDNEQFF.

J is TRBJ2-2 and V is TRBV21-1; the tabulated D call, TRBD2, remains unverified against the DNA. TRBV21-1 is listed as a pseudogene. The CDR3 covers 13 residues. As DNA, the CDR3 is TGTGCCAGCAGCCGAGTCGACACCGGGGAGCTGTTTTTT. Translating it yields CASSRVDTGELFF.

J is TRBJ1-2 and V is TRBV2; D perhaps matches TRBD1 (6 bases). Germline V lookup: CDR1 SNHLY, CDR2 FYNNEI. Trimming pared 7 bases from V and 2 bases from J, leaving 14 bases between. The CDR3 sequence is 14 residues long. The CDR3 protein is CASIRTVGNYGYTF. The CDR3 nucleotides are TGTGCCAGCATCCGGACAGTCGGCAACTATGGCTACACCTTC.

CDR3 sequence reads: CASSVQAYEQYF. CDR3 in DNA: TGCGCCAGCAGTGTACAAGCCTACGAGCAGTACTTC. This chain joins TRBV10-2 and TRBJ2-7, with unresolved D. The CDR3 length is 12 residues. Germline lookup yields CDR1 WSHSY and CDR2 SAAADI. Trimming removed 4 bases from V and 2 bases from J, with 6 bases in between.

This chain joins TRBV7-2 and TRBJ1-2; no clear D gene. V lost 0 bases, J lost 0 bases, and 11 bases lay in between. Germline CDR1 and CDR2: SGHTA and FQGNSA. The CDR3 loop spans 16 amino acids. The DNA for the CDR3 is TGTGCCAGCAGCTTAGCTGCGCTTCAAACTAACTATGGCTACACCTTC. It yields the protein CASSLAALQTNYGYTF. Supplemented by reference TRBV7-2 and TRBJ1-2, the full variable domain reads GAGVSQSPSNKVTEKGKDVELRCDPISGHTALYWYRQSLGQGLEFLIYFQGNSAPDKSGLPSDRFSAERTGGSVSTLTIQRTQQEDSAVYLCASSLAALQTNYGYTFGSGTRLTVV.

This clone came up a few times. The rearrangement links TRBV5-1 to TRBJ1-3; 10 nucleotides agree with TRBD1. The length of the CDR3 is 15 residues. After removal of 4 bases from V and 1 base from J, the junction contained 2 bases not matched to a gene. Germline CDR1 reads SGHRS; CDR2 reads YFSETQ. CDR3 sequence: CASSPGQGSGNTIYF. The CDR3 nucleotides are TGCGCCAGCAGCCCGGGACAGGGGTCTGGAAACACCATATATTTT.

CDR3 protein: CASQLLSGVTYEQYF. DNA for the CDR3: TGCGCCAGCCAGCTCCTTAGCGGAGTTACCTACGAGCAGTACTTC. The V call is TRBV5-1, the J call TRBJ2-7; D is perhaps TRBD2 (6 bases). Germline-derived CDR1 and CDR2 are SGHRS and YFSETQ. V was shortened by 7 bases and J by 2 bases, with 19 bases between the two germline ends. The CDR3 has 15 residues. Together with reference TRBV5-1 and TRBJ2-7, the CDR3 gives the full variable domain: KAGVTQTPRYLIKTRGQQVTLSCSPISGHRSVSWYQQTPGQGLQFLFEYFSETQRNKGNFPGRFSGRQFSNSRSEMNVSTLELGDSALYLCASQLLSGVTYEQYFGPGTRLTVT.

This clone was seen only a few times. The chain has TRBV4-1 and TRBJ2-7; TRBD2 aligns across 7 bases. J gave up 2 bases and V 1 base, and 8 bases lay outside the gene matches. CDR3 length: 16 residues. Per the germline V gene, CDR1 is MGHRA and CDR2 is YSYEKL. The CDR3 region has the DNA TGCGCCAGCAGCCAAGTCGGGGAGGGAAAGGCCTACGAGCAGTACTTC. This translates into CASSQVGEGKAYEQYF.

The table lists this clone with a few counts. The genes are TRBV21-1 and TRBJ1-1; the listed D gene, TRBD1, was not tested against the DNA. TRBV21-1 is labeled a pseudogene. The CDR3 is 12 amino acids. The CDR3 reads CASSGDIGGAFF. In DNA, the CDR3 is TGTGCCAGCAGCGGGGACATCGGAGGAGCTTTCTTT.

The chain uses TRBV5-4 and TRBJ2-7, with D perhaps TRBD1 (5 bases). The CDR3 is 13 amino acids. Germline assignment: CDR1 SGHNT and CDR2 YYREEE (reference sequence). V was trimmed by 4 bases and J by 5 bases, leaving 13 bases between them. The CDR3: CASSHPGFHEQYF. CDR3 nucleotide sequence: TGTGCCAGCAGCCACCCAGGGTTCCACGAGCAGTACTTC.

The chain recombines TRBV27 with TRBJ1-1; D is possibly TRBD1 (6 bases). This CDR3 spans 15 amino acids. Germline lookup yields CDR1 MNHEY and CDR2 SMNVEV (reference sequence). Trimming cost V 5 bases and J 1 base, with 14 bases left between them. CDR3 in DNA: TGTGCCAGCAGTCCACCCGGGACATGGAACACTGAAGCTTTCTTT. This codes for CASSPPGTWNTEAFF.

The chain has TRBV6-5 and TRBJ1-2; D is ambiguous. This CDR3 has 12 amino acids. V was cut by 6 bases and J by 2 bases, with 7 bases left in between. Germline loops: CDR1 MNHEY, CDR2 SVGAGI. The CDR3 DNA is TGTGCCAGCAGGAGGCTAAACTATGGCTACACCTTC. This translates into CASRRLNYGYTF.